This T cell receptor beta chain was obtained from a study of blood T cell repertoires in COVID-19. The overall study: Some COVID-19 samples were acute and others convalescent; all came from the United States, Italy and Spain.

On this clone itself: Other DNA sequences in this sample translate to the same CDR3.

V was clipped by 4 bases and J by 3 bases; unmatched bases: 4. Germline loops: CDR1 SNHLY, CDR2 FYNNEI. This CDR3 is built from 14 residues. Methods used by the authors: Reference gene primer amplification gave estimated nucleated cell counts. TCRdb's table, derived via immunoSEQ multiplex PCR, lists solely in-frame clones and lacks some. V and J calls and clone size come straight from that table; D and trimming were deduced from the DNA. The sample consists of some 120,000 clones, around 82% of them appearing once. The sequence derives from a man aged 80 or over with active or convalescent COVID-19. Sequencing input: peripheral blood. The chain employs TRBV2 and TRBJ1-1, with 8 positions matching TRBD1. The chain's CDR3 is CASSVQGVDTEAFF. The CDR3 region has the DNA TGTGCCAGCAGTGTACAGGGGGTGGACACTGAAGCTTTCTTT.